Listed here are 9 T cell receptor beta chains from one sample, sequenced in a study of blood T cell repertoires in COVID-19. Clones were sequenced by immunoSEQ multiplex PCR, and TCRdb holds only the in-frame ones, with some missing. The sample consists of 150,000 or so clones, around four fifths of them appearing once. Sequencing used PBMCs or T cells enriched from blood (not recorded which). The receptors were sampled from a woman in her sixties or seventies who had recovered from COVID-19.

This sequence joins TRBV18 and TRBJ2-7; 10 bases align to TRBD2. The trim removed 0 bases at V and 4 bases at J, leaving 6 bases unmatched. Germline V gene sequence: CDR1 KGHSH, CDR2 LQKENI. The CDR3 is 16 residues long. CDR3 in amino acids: CASSPPLGLAYYEQYF. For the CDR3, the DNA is TGTGCCAGCTCACCACCTCTGGGACTAGCGTATTACGAGCAGTACTTC.

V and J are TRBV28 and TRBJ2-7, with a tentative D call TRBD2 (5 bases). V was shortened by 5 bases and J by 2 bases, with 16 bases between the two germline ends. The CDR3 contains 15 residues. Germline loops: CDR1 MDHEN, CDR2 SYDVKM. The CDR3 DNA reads TGTGCCAGCAGTACGAGGACTGGGATAACCTACGAGCAGTACTTC. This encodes CASSTRTGITYEQYF.

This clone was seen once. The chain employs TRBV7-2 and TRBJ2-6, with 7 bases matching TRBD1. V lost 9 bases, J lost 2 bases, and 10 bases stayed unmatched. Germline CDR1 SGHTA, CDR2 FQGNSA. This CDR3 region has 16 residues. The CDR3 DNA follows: TGTGCCAGAGGCCCGGGGCAGGGGGCTGGGGCCAACGTCCTGACTTTC. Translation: CARGPGQGAGANVLTF.

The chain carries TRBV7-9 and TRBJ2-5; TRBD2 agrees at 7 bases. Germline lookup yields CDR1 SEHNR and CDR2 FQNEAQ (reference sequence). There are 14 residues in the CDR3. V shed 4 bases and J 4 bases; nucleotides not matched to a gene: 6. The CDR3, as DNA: TGTGCCAGCAGCTCGGGGACTATGGGAGAGACCCAGTACTTC. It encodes CASSSGTMGETQYF.

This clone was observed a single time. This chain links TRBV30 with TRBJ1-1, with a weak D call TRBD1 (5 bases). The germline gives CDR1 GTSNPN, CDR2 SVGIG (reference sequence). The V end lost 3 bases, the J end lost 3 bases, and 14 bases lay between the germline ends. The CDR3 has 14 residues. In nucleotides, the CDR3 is TGTGCCTGGAGCCTCCCAGGGTGGGACACTGAAGCTTTCTTT. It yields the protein CAWSLPGWDTEAFF.

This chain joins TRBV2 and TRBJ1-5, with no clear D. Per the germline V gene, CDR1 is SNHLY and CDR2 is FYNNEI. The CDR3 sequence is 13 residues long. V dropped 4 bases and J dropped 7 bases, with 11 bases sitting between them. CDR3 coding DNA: TGTGCCAGCAGTGTGGCGGGTGAACAGCCCCAGCATTTT. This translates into CASSVAGEQPQHF.

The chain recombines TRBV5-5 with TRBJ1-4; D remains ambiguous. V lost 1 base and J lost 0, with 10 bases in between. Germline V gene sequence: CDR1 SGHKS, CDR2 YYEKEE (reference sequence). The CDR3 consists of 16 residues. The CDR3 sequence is CASSLFQTPTNEKLFF. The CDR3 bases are TGTGCCAGCAGCTTGTTCCAGACACCAACTAATGAAAAACTGTTTTTT.

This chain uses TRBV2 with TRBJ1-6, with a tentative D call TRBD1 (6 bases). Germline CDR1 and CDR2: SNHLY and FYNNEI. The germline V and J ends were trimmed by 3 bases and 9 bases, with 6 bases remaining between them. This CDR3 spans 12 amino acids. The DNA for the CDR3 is TGTGCCAGCAGTGACAGGGGTTCACCCCTCCACTTT. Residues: CASSDRGSPLHF.

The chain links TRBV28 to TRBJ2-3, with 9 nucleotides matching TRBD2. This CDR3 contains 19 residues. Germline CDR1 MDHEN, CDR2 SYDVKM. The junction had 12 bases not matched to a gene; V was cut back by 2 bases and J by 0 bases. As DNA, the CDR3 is TGTGCCAGCAGTTTAAGCATGGCGGGAGGGTTTGCTAGCACAGATACGCAGTATTTT. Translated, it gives CASSLSMAGGFASTDTQYF.